This T cell receptor (beta chain) appears in the sequencing data of a study of CD8 T cells in Susac syndrome. Study background: Each patient with Susac syndrome, at the time of blood draw, was therapy-naive, on corticosteroids, or on intravenous immunoglobulin alone.

The recently defined diagnostic criteria for definite or probable disease were met by the Susac syndrome patients. With random hexamers, reverse transcription was performed on about 0.45 to 1 ug of RNA. It was immunoSEQ multiplex PCR that amplified TCR beta CDR3 across 54 Vbeta and 13 Jbeta. TCRdb fed the immunoSEQ multiplex PCR reads into MiXCR, producing one record per CDR3 protein. This sample has 140,000 or so distinct CDR3 sequences, with approximately 94% found just once. Source material: CD4+ T cells from PBMCs. This clonotype originated in a human donor with Susac syndrome.

The CDR3 DNA follows: TGCGCCAGCAGCTGGGACCGGGACAGCGACGAGCAGTACTTC. This translates into CASSWDRDSDEQYF. This chain links TRBV5-1 with TRBJ2-7, with TRBD1 matching over 7 bases. Germline CDR1 reads SGHRS; CDR2 reads YFSETQ. The CDR3 has 14 amino acids. J lost 5 bases, V lost 3 bases, and 8 bases had no gene match.